The 25 T cell receptor beta chains below were found in one sample sequenced in a study of somatic mutations in cytotoxic T cells in rheumatoid arthritis. Generated by immunoSEQ multiplex PCR, the TCRdb table keeps only in-frame clones and is missing some. The table lists 15,000 to 20,000 clones, 82% of them singletons. Material for sequencing was CD8+ T cells sorted from blood. Receptors were obtained from a woman aged 45-65 years with rheumatoid arthritis.

This chain links TRBV6-5 with TRBJ2-3; 13 nucleotides line up with TRBD2. Germline trimming cut 8 bases from V and 5 bases from J; bases unmatched to any gene: 7. The CDR3 runs 15 residues. Germline V gives CDR1 MNHEY, CDR2 SVGAGI. CDR3: CASGRTSGGVDTQYF. CDR3 bases: TGTGCCAGCGGCCGGACTAGCGGGGGAGTAGATACGCAGTATTTT.

The chain recombines TRBV5-1 with TRBJ2-7, with 7 bases aligning to TRBD1. Germline values: CDR1 SGHRS, CDR2 YFSETQ. The V segment lost 3 bases and the J segment 2 bases; nucleotides outside the gene matches: 5. CDR3 length: 14 amino acids. CDR3: CASSSTTGTYEQYF. CDR3 nucleotide sequence: TGCGCCAGCAGCTCGACGACAGGGACCTACGAGCAGTACTTC.

J is TRBJ2-7 and V is TRBV5-6; tentatively, D is TRBD2 (6 bases). The germline V and J ends were trimmed by 3 bases and 2 bases, with 12 bases remaining between them. CDR1 SGHDT and CDR2 YYEEEE come from the germline V gene. The CDR3 totals 14 residues. The CDR3 DNA reads TGTGCCAGCAGCTCAAGGGAGGTGGCCTACGAGCAGTACTTC. Protein sequence: CASSSREVAYEQYF. The whole variable domain, remainder taken from reference TRBV5-6 and TRBJ2-7, is DAGVTQSPTHLIKTRGQQVTLRCSPKSGHDTVSWYQQALGQGPQFIFQYYEEEERQRGNFPDRFSGHQFPNYSSELNVNALLLGDSALYLCASSSREVAYEQYFGPGTRLTVT.

The V call is TRBV7-6, the J call TRBJ2-7, with TRBD2 matching 9 bases. Germline values: CDR1 SGHVS, CDR2 FNYEAQ. CDR3 size: 17 residues. Trimming cost V 1 base and J 5 bases; bases outside gene matches: 12. In DNA, the CDR3 is TGTGCCAGCAGCTTAGTATCCGGGACTAGCAACTCTCACGAGCAGTACTTC. This encodes CASSLVSGTSNSHEQYF.

This chain links TRBV19 with TRBJ2-1, with a possible D match to TRBD1 (5 bases). With 5 bases removed from V and 5 bases from J, the gap between germline ends came to 10 bases. The germline V gene encodes CDR1 LNHDA and CDR2 SQIVND (reference sequence). CDR3 length equals 13 residues. CDR3 amino acids: CASSFQGNNEQFF. CDR3 coding DNA: TGTGCCAGTAGTTTTCAGGGAAACAATGAGCAGTTCTTC.

There are a few counts of this clone. The gene calls are TRBV7-9 and TRBJ1-5; D uncertain. V lost 1 base to trimming and J lost 11 bases, with 12 bases between them. CDR1 is SEHNR, CDR2 FQNEAQ, per germline (reference sequence). The CDR3 has 13 residues. CDR3 protein: CASSLDASRAQHF. The DNA for the CDR3 is TGTGCCAGCAGCTTAGACGCGTCGAGAGCCCAGCATTTT.

This sequence joins TRBV4-1 and TRBJ2-1; 9 nucleotides align to TRBD1. The J segment lost 7 bases and the V segment lost 1 base, leaving 8 bases of the junction unmatched. CDR1 and CDR2 from the germline V gene are MGHRA and YSYEKL. The CDR3 length is 16 residues. In DNA form, the CDR3 reads TGCGCCAGCAGCCAAGTTGTACAGGGGGCGAGAAATGAGCAGTTCTTC. Translated, it gives CASSQVVQGARNEQFF.

The chain combines TRBV27 with TRBJ2-1, with 7 positions matching TRBD2. The ends lost 5 bases at V and 3 bases at J; junction bases unmatched: 7. This CDR3 spans 15 amino acids. The V gene's germline CDR1 is MNHEY and CDR2 SMNVEV (reference sequence). DNA for the CDR3: TGTGCCAGCAGTGGGGGGACTAATGGCTACAATGAGCAGTTCTTC. Translation gives CASSGGTNGYNEQFF.

This chain uses TRBV4-1 with TRBJ2-7; weak D call: TRBD1 (5 bases). The CDR3 is 14 amino acids. Germline-derived CDR1 and CDR2 are MGHRA and YSYEKL. The germline V and J ends were trimmed by 1 base and 2 bases, with 9 bases remaining between them. The CDR3 reads CASSQVQDAYEQYF. In DNA, the CDR3 is TGCGCCAGCAGCCAAGTACAGGATGCCTACGAGCAGTACTTC.

J is TRBJ2-3 and V is TRBV7-9; 8 nucleotides align to TRBD2. The trim removed 5 bases at V and 2 bases at J, leaving 12 bases unmatched. There are 17 residues in the CDR3. CDR1 SEHNR and CDR2 FQNEAQ come from the germline V gene (reference sequence). This CDR3 reads CASSPSGGGGFTDTQYF. CDR3 nucleotides: TGTGCCAGCAGCCCCTCTGGGGGCGGGGGGTTCACAGATACGCAGTATTTT.

This clone was observed a few times. The chain links TRBV19 to TRBJ2-1; D gene unclear. Trimming left V 1 base short and J 4 bases short, with 14 bases between. CDR1 LNHDA and CDR2 SQIVND come from the germline V gene (reference sequence). This CDR3 comprises 16 residues. CDR3: CASSIGWGPNYNEQFF. The CDR3 region has the DNA TGTGCCAGTAGTATAGGCTGGGGTCCCAATTACAATGAGCAGTTCTTC.

The chain combines TRBV30 with TRBJ2-7; tentative D call: TRBD2 (6 bases). CDR3 size: 13 residues. Germline CDR1 and CDR2: GTSNPN and SVGIG (reference sequence). V was cut by 3 bases and J by 2 bases, with 11 bases left in between. CDR3 in amino acids: CAWSRGDAYEQYF. The CDR3 DNA reads TGTGCCTGGAGCCGCGGGGATGCCTACGAGCAGTACTTC.

The CDR3 bases are TGTGCCAGCAGCCCTGGCGGGCATGAGCAGTTCTTC. This codes for CASSPGGHEQFF. The chain links TRBV27 to TRBJ2-1; D is perhaps TRBD2 (5 bases). The CDR3 contains 12 residues. The V and J ends lost 6 bases and 8 bases respectively, with 11 bases between them. CDR1 is MNHEY and CDR2 is SMNVEV in the germline V gene (reference sequence).

This clone has only a few counts. The DNA for the CDR3 is TGTGCCAGCAGTCCCGGACTTAACACTGAAGCTTTCTTT. It is translated as CASSPGLNTEAFF. The chain couples TRBV6-5 to TRBJ1-1; D gene ambiguous. This CDR3 comprises 13 residues. Germline CDR1 is MNHEY and CDR2 is SVGAGI. With 5 bases removed from V and 2 bases from J, the gap between germline ends came to 9 bases.

This sequence joins TRBV27 and TRBJ2-7; 8 bases line up with TRBD2. The CDR3 consists of 15 residues. The trim removed 5 bases at V and 2 bases at J, leaving 8 bases unmatched. CDR1 is MNHEY, CDR2 SMNVEV, per germline (reference sequence). The CDR3 nucleotides are TGTGCCAGCAGTCCCCCGGGGGGGGCGACCTACGAGCAGTACTTC. Its protein is CASSPPGGATYEQYF.

V usage is TRBV7-4 and J usage is TRBJ2-7, with D possibly being TRBD2 (6 bases). Germline V gene data show CDR1 as SGHVT and CDR2 as SQSDAQ. The CDR3 length is 15 residues. V dropped 1 base and J dropped 5 bases, with 15 bases sitting between them. The CDR3 loop is CASSLGKGGDDEQYF. Written as DNA, the CDR3 is TGTGCCAGCAGCTTAGGAAAGGGAGGAGACGACGAGCAGTACTTC.

The chain recombines TRBV9 with TRBJ2-6; D may match TRBD1 or TRBD2 (7 bases each). V lost 0 bases to trimming and J lost 2 bases, with 12 bases between them. This CDR3 contains 17 residues. Looked up from germline, CDR1 is SGDLS and CDR2 is YYNGEE. The CDR3 is CASSVAQGGTGANVLTF. DNA for the CDR3: TGTGCCAGCAGCGTAGCCCAGGGGGGGACTGGGGCCAACGTCCTGACTTTC.

The rearrangement joins TRBV27 to TRBJ2-7, with D unresolved. CDR3 length: 14 amino acids. The V and J ends lost 2 bases and 1 base respectively, with 9 bases between them. Looked up from germline, CDR1 is MNHEY and CDR2 is SMNVEV (reference sequence). CDR3 loop: CASSLGIGSYEQYF. CDR3 in DNA: TGTGCCAGCAGTTTAGGGATCGGGTCCTACGAGCAGTACTTC.

The genes are TRBV7-2 and TRBJ2-1; the match to TRBD2 covers 15 bases. Looked up from germline, CDR1 is SGHTA and CDR2 is FQGNSA. Trimming at V came to 4 bases and at J to 7 bases, leaving 2 bases not matched to a gene. The CDR3 covers 15 residues. CDR3 DNA sequence: TGTGCCAGCAGCTCCGGGACTAGCGGGAGGAATGAGCAGTTCTTC. Amino acids: CASSSGTSGRNEQFF.

J is TRBJ1-5 and V is TRBV7-9; D is uncertain. The germline V and J ends were trimmed by 5 bases and 12 bases, with 14 bases remaining between them. The CDR3 has 12 amino acids. The V gene's germline CDR1 is SEHNR and CDR2 FQNEAQ (reference sequence). Here the CDR3 DNA reads TGTGCCAGCAGCGACGGACGAAAACTCCAGCATTTT. Translation gives CASSDGRKLQHF.

The V call is TRBV9, the J call TRBJ2-3, with D tentatively TRBD1 (5 bases). Germline V gene sequence: CDR1 SGDLS, CDR2 YYNGEE. V dropped 3 bases and J dropped 1 base, with 18 bases sitting between them. CDR3 length: 17 amino acids. The CDR3 nucleotides read TGTGCCAGCAGCGGACAGAGTCCCTCAGTCCGCACAGATACGCAGTATTTT. Amino acids: CASSGQSPSVRTDTQYF. The full variable domain, with the rest looked up from reference TRBV9 and TRBJ2-3, is DSGVTQTPKHLITATGQRVTLRCSPRSGDLSVYWYQQSLDQGLQFLIQYYNGEERAKGNILERFSAQQFPDLHSELNLSSLELGDSALYFCASSGQSPSVRTDTQYFGPGTRLTVL.

The sample holds one count of this clone. The CDR3 coding sequence is TGTGCCAGCAGCTTACCGAGGACAGGGTTGGGCTACGAGCAGTACTTC. Encoded protein: CASSLPRTGLGYEQYF. The genes are TRBV7-9 and TRBJ2-7; 8 positions agree with TRBD1. From germline, CDR1 is SEHNR and CDR2 FQNEAQ (reference sequence). V gave up 2 bases and J gave up 3 bases; unmatched junction bases: 9. This CDR3 has 16 residues. The complete variable domain, with remaining parts taken from reference TRBV7-9 and TRBJ2-7, reads DTGVSQNPRHKITKRGQNVTFRCDPISEHNRLYWYRQTLGQGPEFLTYFQNEAQLEKSRLLSDRFSAERPKGSFSTLEIQRTEQGDSAMYLCASSLPRTGLGYEQYFGPGTRLTVT.

The chain recombines TRBV6-5 with TRBJ2-1; 11 positions agree with TRBD2. V dropped 2 bases and J dropped 3; count of bases not matched to a gene: 3. Germline V CDR1 and CDR2: MNHEY, SVGAGI. The CDR3 runs 16 residues. CDR3 coding DNA: TGTGCCAGCAGTTACCCCACTAGCGGGGGCTACAATGAGCAGTTCTTC. Its protein product is CASSYPTSGGYNEQFF.

The J gene is TRBJ2-2, the V gene TRBV11-2; no clear D gene. Germline CDR1 reads SGHAT; CDR2 reads FQNNGV. V was cut by 1 base and J by 1 base, with 4 bases left in between. This CDR3 has 14 amino acids. The CDR3 DNA is TGTGCCAGCAGCTTAGCCAGGAACACCGGGGAGCTGTTTTTT. Encoded protein: CASSLARNTGELFF.

The chain combines TRBV30 with TRBJ2-7, with 11 bases aligning to TRBD2. V lost 3 bases to trimming and J lost 3 bases; unmatched junction nucleotides: 10. CDR3 length: 16 residues. Germline assignment: CDR1 GTSNPN and CDR2 SVGIG (reference sequence). CDR3 sequence (DNA): TGTGCCTGGAGGCATACTAGCGGGAGAATGGGCTACGAGCAGTACTTC. Residues: CAWRHTSGRMGYEQYF.